Below, 9 T cell receptor beta chains from the same sample are listed, as sequenced in a study of T cell responses to AZD1222 COVID-19 vaccine. Data came from immunoSEQ multiplex PCR; TCRdb stores just in-frame clones and leaves some out. The sample carries about 140,000 clones, roughly 80% recorded once. This sample comprised peripheral blood, obtained on day 0 of AZD1222 vaccination. Every receptor here comes from an adult in good health.

The chain joins TRBV25-1 to TRBJ2-2; 9 positions match TRBD1. The ends lost 3 bases at V and 5 bases at J; junction bases unmatched: 7. The germline V gene encodes CDR1 MGHDK and CDR2 SYGVNS. The CDR3 is 16 residues long. CDR3 residues: CASSDTGGEITGELFF. The CDR3 bases are TGTGCCAGCAGTGATACAGGGGGCGAAATTACCGGGGAGCTGTTTTTT.

This clone was counted a few times. The J gene is TRBJ1-5, the V gene TRBV28; the match to TRBD1 covers 10 bases. Unmatched junction bases numbered 5, after V lost 3 bases and J lost 0 bases. The length of the CDR3 is 17 residues. Germline V lookup: CDR1 MDHEN, CDR2 SYDVKM. CDR3 amino acids: CASSLGTGVFSNQPQHF. In DNA, the CDR3 is TGTGCCAGCAGTTTGGGGACAGGGGTTTTTAGCAATCAGCCCCAGCATTTT.

The genes are TRBV6-5 and TRBJ2-3, with TRBD1 matching 9 bases. Germline lookup yields CDR1 MNHEY and CDR2 SVGAGI. CDR3 length equals 14 residues. V was pared by 7 bases and J by 1 base, with 3 bases of the junction left unmatched. The CDR3, as DNA: TGTGCCAGCAACCGGGACAGGGGCACAGATACGCAGTATTTT. This translates into CASNRDRGTDTQYF.

The V and J genes are TRBV5-1 and TRBJ1-1; 7 positions match TRBD1. Germline CDR1 SGHRS, CDR2 YFSETQ. V lost 4 bases to trimming and J lost 3 bases; unmatched junction nucleotides: 9. CDR3 length: 15 amino acids. This CDR3 is CASSQQTGRDTEAFF. CDR3 bases: TGCGCCAGCAGCCAACAGACAGGGAGGGACACTGAAGCTTTCTTT.

This chain links TRBV2 with TRBJ2-5; 10 bases fit TRBD1. Germline V CDR1 and CDR2: SNHLY, FYNNEI. The CDR3 runs to 18 residues. V lost 8 bases to trimming and J lost 5 bases; unmatched junction nucleotides: 20. This CDR3 is CASVGTGAFLKPGETQYF. In DNA, the CDR3 is TGTGCCAGCGTTGGGACAGGGGCCTTCCTAAAGCCCGGGGAGACCCAGTACTTC.

The V gene is TRBV5-4, the J gene TRBJ1-6; D unresolved. CDR3 length: 18 amino acids. Germline V CDR1 and CDR2: SGHNT, YYREEE (reference sequence). The V end was cut by 5 bases, the J end by 0 bases, with 18 bases between. CDR3 in DNA: TGTGCCAGCAGTAAGGACGGACCTGCGAGCTCCTATAATTCACCCCTCCACTTT. Translating gives CASSKDGPASSYNSPLHF.

This clone came up a few times. The rearrangement uses TRBV5-5 and TRBJ2-2, with unresolved D. The CDR3 totals 14 residues. The germline V gene encodes CDR1 SGHKS and CDR2 YYEKEE (reference sequence). Deletions cut 0 bases from V and 8 bases from J, with 11 bases between. This CDR3 is CASSLGYKEGELFF. Written as DNA, the CDR3 is TGTGCCAGCAGCTTGGGCTACAAGGAGGGGGAGCTGTTTTTT. The entire variable domain, with the rest obtained from reference TRBV5-5 and TRBJ2-2, is as follows: DAGVTQSPTHLIKTRGQQVTLRCSPISGHKSVSWYQQVLGQGPQFIFQYYEKEERGRGNFPDRFSARQFPNYSSELNVNALLLGDSALYLCASSLGYKEGELFFGEGSRLTVL.

This chain links TRBV5-1 with TRBJ1-2, with D tentatively TRBD1 (5 bases). The CDR3 extends over 14 amino acids. V was shortened by 1 base and J by 8 bases, with 15 bases between the two germline ends. Germline CDR1 SGHRS, CDR2 YFSETQ. The CDR3 region has the DNA TGCGCCAGCAGCTTGTCTGGGGCCTTGGGGGGCTACACCTTC. It translates to CASSLSGALGGYTF.

The J gene is TRBJ1-2, the V gene TRBV7-8; possible D gene TRBD1, 5 bases. CDR3 length: 15 residues. Looked up from germline, CDR1 is SGHVS and CDR2 is FQNEAQ. Trimming removed 1 base at V and 8 bases at J, with 17 bases between. The CDR3 DNA sequence: TGTGCCAGCAGCTTAGGAGACGCAGGGTTTAGGGGCTACACCTTC. Translated: CASSLGDAGFRGYTF.